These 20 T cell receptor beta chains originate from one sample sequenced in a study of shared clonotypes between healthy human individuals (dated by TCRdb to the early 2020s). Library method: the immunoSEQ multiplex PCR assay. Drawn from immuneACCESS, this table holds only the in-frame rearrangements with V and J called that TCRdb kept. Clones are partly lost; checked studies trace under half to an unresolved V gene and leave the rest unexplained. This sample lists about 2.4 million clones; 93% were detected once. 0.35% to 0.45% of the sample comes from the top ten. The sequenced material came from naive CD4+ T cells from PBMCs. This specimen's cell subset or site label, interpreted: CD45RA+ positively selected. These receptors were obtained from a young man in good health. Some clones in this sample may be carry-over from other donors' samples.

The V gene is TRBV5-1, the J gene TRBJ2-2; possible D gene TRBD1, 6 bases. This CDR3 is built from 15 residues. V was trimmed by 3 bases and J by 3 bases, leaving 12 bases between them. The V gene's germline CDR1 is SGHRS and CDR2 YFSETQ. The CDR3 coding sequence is TGCGCCAGCAGCTGGCTCTCAGGGGACACCGGGGAGCTGTTTTTT. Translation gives CASSWLSGDTGELFF.

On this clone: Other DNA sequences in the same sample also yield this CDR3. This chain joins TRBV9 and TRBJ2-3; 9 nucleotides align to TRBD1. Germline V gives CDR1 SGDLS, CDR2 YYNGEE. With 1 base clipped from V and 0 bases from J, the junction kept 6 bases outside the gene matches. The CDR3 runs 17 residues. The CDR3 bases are TGTGCCAGCAGCGTAACCGGACAGGGGCCTAGCACAGATACGCAGTATTTT. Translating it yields CASSVTGQGPSTDTQYF.

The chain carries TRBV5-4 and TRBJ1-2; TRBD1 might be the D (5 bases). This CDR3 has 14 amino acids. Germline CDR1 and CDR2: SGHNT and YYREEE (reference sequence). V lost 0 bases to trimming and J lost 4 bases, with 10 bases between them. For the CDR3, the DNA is TGTGCCAGCAGCTTGGACAGGATTCTCTATGGCTACACCTTC. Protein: CASSLDRILYGYTF. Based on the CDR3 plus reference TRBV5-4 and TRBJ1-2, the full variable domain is ETGVTQSPTHLIKTRGQQVTLRCSSQSGHNTVSWYQQALGQGPQFIFQYYREEENGRGNFPPRFSGLQFPNYSSELNVNALELDDSALYLCASSLDRILYGYTFGSGTRLTVV.

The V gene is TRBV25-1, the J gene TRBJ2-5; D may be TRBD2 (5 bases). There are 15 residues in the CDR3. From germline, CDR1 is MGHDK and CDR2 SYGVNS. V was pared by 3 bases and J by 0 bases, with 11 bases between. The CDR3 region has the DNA TGTGCCAGCAGTGATCCTATAGCGTACCAAGAGACCCAGTACTTC. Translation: CASSDPIAYQETQYF.

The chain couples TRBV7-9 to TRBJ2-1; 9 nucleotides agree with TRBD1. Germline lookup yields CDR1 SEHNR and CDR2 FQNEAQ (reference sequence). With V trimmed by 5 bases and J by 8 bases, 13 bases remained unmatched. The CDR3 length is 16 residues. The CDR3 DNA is TGTGCCAGCAGCCCCACCGACAGGGGGGATATTCATGAGCAGTTCTTC. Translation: CASSPTDRGDIHEQFF.

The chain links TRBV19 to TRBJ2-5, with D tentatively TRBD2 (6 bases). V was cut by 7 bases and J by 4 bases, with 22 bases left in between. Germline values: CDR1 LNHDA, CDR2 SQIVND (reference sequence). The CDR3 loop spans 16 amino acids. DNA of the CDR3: TGTGCCAGTAACGGGGGACGGAGACTAGGGCGAGAGACCCAGTACTTC. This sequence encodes CASNGGRRLGRETQYF.

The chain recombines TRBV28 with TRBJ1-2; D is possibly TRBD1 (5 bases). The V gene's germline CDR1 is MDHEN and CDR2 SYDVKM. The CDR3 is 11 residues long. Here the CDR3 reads CALGGASGYTF. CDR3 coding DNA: TGTGCGTTGGGAGGGGCGAGCGGCTACACCTTC.

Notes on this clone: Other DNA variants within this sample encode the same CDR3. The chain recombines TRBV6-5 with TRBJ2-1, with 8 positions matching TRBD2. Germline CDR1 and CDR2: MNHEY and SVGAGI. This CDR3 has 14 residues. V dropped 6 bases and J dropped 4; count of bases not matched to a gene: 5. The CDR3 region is CASRTSGSYNEQFF. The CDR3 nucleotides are TGTGCCAGCAGAACTAGCGGAAGTTACAATGAGCAGTTCTTC.

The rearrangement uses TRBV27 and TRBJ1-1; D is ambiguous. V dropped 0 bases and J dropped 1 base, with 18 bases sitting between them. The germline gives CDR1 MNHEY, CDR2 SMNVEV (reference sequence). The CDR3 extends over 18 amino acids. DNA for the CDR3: TGTGCCAGCAGTTTATCGAATGAGTGGGGTGGGAGGAACACTGAAGCTTTCTTT. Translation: CASSLSNEWGGRNTEAFF.

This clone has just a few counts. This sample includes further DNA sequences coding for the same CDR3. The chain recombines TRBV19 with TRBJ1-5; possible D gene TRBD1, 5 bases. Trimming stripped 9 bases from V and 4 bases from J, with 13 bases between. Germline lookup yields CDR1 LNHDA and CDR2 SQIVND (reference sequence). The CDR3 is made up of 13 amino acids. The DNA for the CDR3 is TGTGCCAGCCACCGGGGGAGGAATCAGCCCCAGCATTTT. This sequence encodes CASHRGRNQPQHF. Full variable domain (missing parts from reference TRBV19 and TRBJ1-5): DGGITQSPKYLFRKEGQNVTLSCEQNLNHDAMYWYRQDPGQGLRLIYYSQIVNDFQKGDIAEGYSVSREKKESFPLTVTSAQKNPTAFYLCASHRGRNQPQHFGDGTRLSIL.

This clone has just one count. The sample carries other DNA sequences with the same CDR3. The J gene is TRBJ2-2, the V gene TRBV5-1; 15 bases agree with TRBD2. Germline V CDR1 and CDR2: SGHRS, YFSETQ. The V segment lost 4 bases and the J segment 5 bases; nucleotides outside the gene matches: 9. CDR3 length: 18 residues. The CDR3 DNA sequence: TGCGCCAGCAGCCCGCCGGGACTAGCGGGAGGCGGAACCGGGGAGCTGTTTTTT. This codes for CASSPPGLAGGGTGELFF.

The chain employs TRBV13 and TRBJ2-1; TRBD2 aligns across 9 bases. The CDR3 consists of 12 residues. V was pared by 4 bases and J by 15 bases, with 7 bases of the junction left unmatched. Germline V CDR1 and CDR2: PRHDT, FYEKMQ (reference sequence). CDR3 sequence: CASSYETSGGFF. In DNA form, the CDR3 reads TGTGCCAGCAGCTACGAGACTAGCGGAGGGTTCTTC.

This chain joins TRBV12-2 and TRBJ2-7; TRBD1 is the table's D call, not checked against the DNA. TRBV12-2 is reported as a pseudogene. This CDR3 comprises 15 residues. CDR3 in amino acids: CASRKKGQGRYEQYF. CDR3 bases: TGTGCAAGTCGCAAAAAAGGGCAGGGCCGCTACGAGCAGTACTTC.

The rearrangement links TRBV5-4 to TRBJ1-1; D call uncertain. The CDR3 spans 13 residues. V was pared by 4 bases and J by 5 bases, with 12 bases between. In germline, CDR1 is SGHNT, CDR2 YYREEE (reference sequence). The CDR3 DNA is TGTGCCAGCAGCCTTACAGCGGGGACTGAAGCTTTCTTT. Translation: CASSLTAGTEAFF.

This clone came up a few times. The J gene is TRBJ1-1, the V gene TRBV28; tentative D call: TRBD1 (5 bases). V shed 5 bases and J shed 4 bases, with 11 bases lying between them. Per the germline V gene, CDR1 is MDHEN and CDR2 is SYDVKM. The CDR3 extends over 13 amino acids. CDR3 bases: TGTGCCAGCAGTAGTGTCAGGGTCACTGAAGCTTTCTTT. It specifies CASSSVRVTEAFF. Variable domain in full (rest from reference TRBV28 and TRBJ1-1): DVKVTQSSRYLVKRTGEKVFLECVQDMDHENMFWYRQDPGLGLRLIYFSYDVKMKEKGDIPEGYSVSREKKERFSLILESASTNQTSMYLCASSSVRVTEAFFGQGTRLTVV.

CDR3 protein: CASSLSVQAFF. The CDR3 DNA follows: TGTGCCAGCAGCTTATCCGTACAAGCTTTCTTT. This chain joins TRBV7-2 and TRBJ1-1; D not resolved. Trimming removed 2 bases from V and 9 bases from J, with 7 bases in between. Germline V lookup: CDR1 SGHTA, CDR2 FQGNSA. The CDR3 spans 11 residues.

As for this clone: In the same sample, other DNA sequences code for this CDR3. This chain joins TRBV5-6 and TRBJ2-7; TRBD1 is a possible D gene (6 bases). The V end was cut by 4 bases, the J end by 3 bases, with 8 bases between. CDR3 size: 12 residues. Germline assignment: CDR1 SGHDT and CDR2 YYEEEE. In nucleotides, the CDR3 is TGTGCCAGCAGCCTGGGACACTACGAGCAGTACTTC. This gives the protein CASSLGHYEQYF.

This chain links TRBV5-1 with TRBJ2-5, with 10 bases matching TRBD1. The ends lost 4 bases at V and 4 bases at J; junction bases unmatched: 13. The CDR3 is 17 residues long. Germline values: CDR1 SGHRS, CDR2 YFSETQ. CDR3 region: CASSPGTGAPGGETQYF. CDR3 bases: TGCGCCAGCAGCCCCGGGACAGGGGCCCCAGGGGGAGAGACCCAGTACTTC.

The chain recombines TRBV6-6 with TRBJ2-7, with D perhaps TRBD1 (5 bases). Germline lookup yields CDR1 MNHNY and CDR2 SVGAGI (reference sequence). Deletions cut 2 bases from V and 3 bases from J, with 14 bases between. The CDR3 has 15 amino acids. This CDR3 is CASSYEDTQIYEQYF. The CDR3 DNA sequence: TGTGCCAGCAGTTACGAGGACACCCAGATCTACGAGCAGTACTTC.

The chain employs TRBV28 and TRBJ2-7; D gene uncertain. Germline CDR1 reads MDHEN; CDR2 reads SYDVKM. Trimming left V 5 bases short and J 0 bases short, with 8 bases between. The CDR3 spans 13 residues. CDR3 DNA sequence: TGTGCCAGCAGTGGAACAGACTCCTACGAGCAGTACTTC. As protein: CASSGTDSYEQYF.